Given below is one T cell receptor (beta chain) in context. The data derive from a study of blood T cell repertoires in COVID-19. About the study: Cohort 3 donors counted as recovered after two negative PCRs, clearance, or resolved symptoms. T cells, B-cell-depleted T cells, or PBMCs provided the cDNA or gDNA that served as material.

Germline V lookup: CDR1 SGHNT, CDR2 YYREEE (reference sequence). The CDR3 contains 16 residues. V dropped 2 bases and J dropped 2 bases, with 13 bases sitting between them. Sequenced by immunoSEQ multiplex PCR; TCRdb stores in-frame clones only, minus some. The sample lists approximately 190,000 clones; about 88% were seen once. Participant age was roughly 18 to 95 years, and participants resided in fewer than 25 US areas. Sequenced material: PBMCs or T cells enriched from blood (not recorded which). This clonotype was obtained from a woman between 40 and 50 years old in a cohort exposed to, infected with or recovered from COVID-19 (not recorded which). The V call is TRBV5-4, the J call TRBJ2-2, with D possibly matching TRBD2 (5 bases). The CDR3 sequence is CASSFFGRTNTGELFF. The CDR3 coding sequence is TGTGCCAGCAGCTTCTTCGGGCGGACTAACACCGGGGAGCTGTTTTTT.